This T cell receptor (beta chain) was recorded in a study of early T cells in non-severe SARS-CoV-2 infection. Germline lookup yields CDR1 DFQATT and CDR2 SNEGSKA (reference sequence). The CDR3 consists of 12 residues. V gave up 7 bases and J gave up 6 bases; unmatched junction bases: 8. Individual cDNA molecules carried attached unique molecular identifiers. From the 5' RACE reads, TCRdb called clonotypes with MiXCR, one entry per CDR3 protein. The sample records about 55,000 distinct CDR3 sequences, about 6.4% being singletons. The material was whole blood, obtained at baseline. V and J are TRBV20-1 and TRBJ2-7; 8 nucleotides agree with TRBD1. The TCR originated in an adult who was a healthcare worker with PCR-confirmed SARS-CoV-2 infection or an uninfected control (not recorded which). CDR3 region: CSVDGDRSEQYF. DNA for the CDR3: TGCAGTGTCGACGGGGACAGGAGCGAGCAGTACTTC.